This T cell receptor (beta chain) came from a study of cytomegalovirus exposure and HLA in healthy donors. Study-wide points: According to reports, the classifier identified cytomegalovirus status with high specificity and sensitivity. Most observed TCR sequences were rare, whereas some public TCRs were detected in many donors. Testing in vitro showed a few CMV-associated chains specific for CMV antigens.

PCR primers comprised 60 Vbeta and 13 Jbeta primers. Using immunoSEQ multiplex PCR, the repertoire was profiled, and TCRdb retains in-frame clones only, with some absent. The table shows 99,000 or so clones, with under 85% occurring only once. Though nominally healthy at sampling, donors likely had unrecorded immune exposures. With respect to this clone: Its antigen is still unknown.

J was trimmed by 0 bases and V by 7 bases; bases with no gene match: 3. CDR3 length: 15 residues. Germline CDR1 is SGDLS and CDR2 is YYNGEE. Sequencing input: PBMCs. This chain connects TRBV9 to TRBJ2-1, with 11 bases identical to TRBD2. The TCR was taken from a man between 18 and 35 years old in good health and CMV-seronegative. The CDR3 coding sequence is TGTGCCAGCGCAACTAGCGGGAGCTCCTACAATGAGCAGTTCTTC. Translating it yields CASATSGSSYNEQFF.